Included here is one TCR beta chain sequence, with context. Its specificity is unknown. The data belong to a study of cytomegalovirus exposure and HLA in healthy donors. Study results and caveats: Per published reports, the classifier diagnosed cytomegalovirus status with high specificity and sensitivity. Later on, a genetic analysis was performed. It linked a missense variant in DCLRE1C with V- and J-gene trimming of TCR beta. Across all donors, roughly uniform sequencing depth was an assumption of the presence/absence analyses.

The V end was cut by 5 bases, the J end by 6 bases, with 23 bases between. There are 16 residues in the CDR3. Germline CDR1 is MNHNY and CDR2 is SVGAGI (reference sequence). It was with 60 Vbeta and 13 Jbeta primers that the PCR ran. TCRdb keeps only in-frame clones here, not all; method: immunoSEQ multiplex PCR. The specimen's table records 60,000 to 70,000 clones. The chain has TRBV6-6 and TRBJ2-7; a weak D match, TRBD2 (5 bases). This sequence was found in a boy aged 5 to 17 in good health and CMV-seronegative. Sequenced material: PBMCs. DNA for the CDR3: TGTGCCAGCAGTCTGGCGGGTGGTAGCAGCCCCTCCGAGCAGTACTTC. This sequence encodes CASSLAGGSSPSEQYF.